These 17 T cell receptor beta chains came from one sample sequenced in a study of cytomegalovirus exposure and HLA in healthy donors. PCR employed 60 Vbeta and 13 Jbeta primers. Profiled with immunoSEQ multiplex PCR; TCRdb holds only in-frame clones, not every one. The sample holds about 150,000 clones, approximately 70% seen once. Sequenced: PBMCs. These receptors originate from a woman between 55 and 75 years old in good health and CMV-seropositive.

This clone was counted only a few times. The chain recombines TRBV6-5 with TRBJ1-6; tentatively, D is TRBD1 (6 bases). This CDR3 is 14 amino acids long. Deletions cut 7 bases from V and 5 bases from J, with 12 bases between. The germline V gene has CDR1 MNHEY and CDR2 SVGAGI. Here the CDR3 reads CASTVGQHNSPLHF. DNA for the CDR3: TGTGCCAGCACCGTAGGACAGCATAATTCACCCCTCCACTTT.

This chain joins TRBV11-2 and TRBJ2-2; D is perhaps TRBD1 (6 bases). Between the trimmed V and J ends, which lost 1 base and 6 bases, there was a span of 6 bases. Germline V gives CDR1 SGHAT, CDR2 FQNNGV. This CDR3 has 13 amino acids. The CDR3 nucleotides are TGTGCCAGCAGCTTAGCAGGGGCCGGGGAGCTGTTTTTT. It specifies CASSLAGAGELFF.

CDR3 DNA sequence: TGTGCCAGCAGCTTGGACAGGGCATTGTATGGCTACACCTTC. It codes for CASSLDRALYGYTF. J is TRBJ1-2 and V is TRBV5-5; D might be TRBD1 (6 bases). V lost 0 bases and J lost 5, with 11 bases in between. Germline V gene sequence: CDR1 SGHKS, CDR2 YYEKEE (reference sequence). The CDR3 has 14 residues.

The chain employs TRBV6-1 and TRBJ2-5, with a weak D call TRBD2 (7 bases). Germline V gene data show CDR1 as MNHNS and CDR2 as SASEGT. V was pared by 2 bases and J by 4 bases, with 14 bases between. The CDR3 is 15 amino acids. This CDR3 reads CASSERGGRTETQYF. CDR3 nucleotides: TGTGCCAGCAGTGAAAGGGGGGGGCGCACAGAGACCCAGTACTTC.

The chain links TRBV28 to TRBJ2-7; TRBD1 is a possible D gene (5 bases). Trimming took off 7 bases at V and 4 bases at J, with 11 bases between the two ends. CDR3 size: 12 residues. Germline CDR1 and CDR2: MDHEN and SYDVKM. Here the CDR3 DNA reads TGTGCCAGCACCAGGGATAGGTACGAGCAGTACTTC. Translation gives CASTRDRYEQYF.

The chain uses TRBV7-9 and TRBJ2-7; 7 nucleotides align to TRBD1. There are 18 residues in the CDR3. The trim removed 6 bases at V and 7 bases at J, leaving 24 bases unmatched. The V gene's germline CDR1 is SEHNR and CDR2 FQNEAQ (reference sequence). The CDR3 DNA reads TGTGCCAGCAGACCTAAAATAGGGGGCGGTAACTCCTACGAGGAGCAGTACTTC. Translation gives CASRPKIGGGNSYEEQYF.

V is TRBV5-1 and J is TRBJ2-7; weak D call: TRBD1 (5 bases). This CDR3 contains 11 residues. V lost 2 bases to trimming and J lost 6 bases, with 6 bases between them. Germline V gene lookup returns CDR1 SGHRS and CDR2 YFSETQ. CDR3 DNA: TGCGCCAGCAGCTTAAGGGGCGAGCAGTACTTC. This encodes CASSLRGEQYF. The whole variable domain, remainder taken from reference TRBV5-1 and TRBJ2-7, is KAGVTQTPRYLIKTRGQQVTLSCSPISGHRSVSWYQQTPGQGLQFLFEYFSETQRNKGNFPGRFSGRQFSNSRSEMNVSTLELGDSALYLCASSLRGEQYFGPGTRLTVT.

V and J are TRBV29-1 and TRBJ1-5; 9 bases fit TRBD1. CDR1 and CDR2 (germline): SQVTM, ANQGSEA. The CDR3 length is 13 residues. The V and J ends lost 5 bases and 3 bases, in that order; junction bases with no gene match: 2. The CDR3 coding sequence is TGCAGCGTTCGGGACAGGGACAATCAGCCCCAGCATTTT. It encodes CSVRDRDNQPQHF. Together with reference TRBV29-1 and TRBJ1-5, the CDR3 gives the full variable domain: SAVISQKPSRDICQRGTSLTIQCQVDSQVTMMFWYRQQPGQSLTLIATANQGSEATYESGFVIDKFPISRPNLTFSTLTVSNMSPEDSSIYLCSVRDRDNQPQHFGDGTRLSIL.

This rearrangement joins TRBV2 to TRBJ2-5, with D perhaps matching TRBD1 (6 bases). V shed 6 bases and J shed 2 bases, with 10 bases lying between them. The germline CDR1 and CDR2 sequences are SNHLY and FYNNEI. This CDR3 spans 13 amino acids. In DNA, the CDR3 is TGTGCCAGCAGAAGGACAGAGCAAGAGACCCAGTACTTC. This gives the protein CASRRTEQETQYF.

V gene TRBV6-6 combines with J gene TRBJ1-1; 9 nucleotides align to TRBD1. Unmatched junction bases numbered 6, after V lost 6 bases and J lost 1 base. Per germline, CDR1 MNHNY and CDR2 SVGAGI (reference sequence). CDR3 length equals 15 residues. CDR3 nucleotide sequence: TGTGCCAGCAGCCAGAGGGGACAGGGGAACACTGAAGCTTTCTTT. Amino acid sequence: CASSQRGQGNTEAFF.

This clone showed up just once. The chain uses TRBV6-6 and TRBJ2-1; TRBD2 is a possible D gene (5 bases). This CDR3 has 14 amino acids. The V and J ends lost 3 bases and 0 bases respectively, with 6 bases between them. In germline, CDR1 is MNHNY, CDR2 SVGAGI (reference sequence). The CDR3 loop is CASSYRGSYNEQFF. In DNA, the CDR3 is TGTGCCAGCAGTTATCGGGGCTCCTACAATGAGCAGTTCTTC.

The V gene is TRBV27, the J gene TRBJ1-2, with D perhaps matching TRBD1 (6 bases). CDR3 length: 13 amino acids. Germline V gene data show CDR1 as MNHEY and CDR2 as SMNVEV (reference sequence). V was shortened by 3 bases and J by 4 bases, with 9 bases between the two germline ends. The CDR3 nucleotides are TGTGCCAGCAGTTTGGACAGTACCTATGGCTACACCTTC. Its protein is CASSLDSTYGYTF.

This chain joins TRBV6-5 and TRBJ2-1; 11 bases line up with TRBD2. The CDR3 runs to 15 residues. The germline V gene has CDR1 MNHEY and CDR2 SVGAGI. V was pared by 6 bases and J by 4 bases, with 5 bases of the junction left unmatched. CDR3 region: CASRALAGGYNEQFF. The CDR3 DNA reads TGTGCCAGCAGGGCATTAGCGGGAGGGTACAATGAGCAGTTCTTC.

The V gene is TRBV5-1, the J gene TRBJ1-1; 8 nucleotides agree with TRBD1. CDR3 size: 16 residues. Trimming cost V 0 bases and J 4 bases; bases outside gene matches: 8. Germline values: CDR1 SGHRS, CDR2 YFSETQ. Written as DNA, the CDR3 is TGCGCCAGCAGCTTGGGGTCAGGGGGCAAGAGCACTGAAGCTTTCTTT. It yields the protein CASSLGSGGKSTEAFF.

The CDR3, as DNA: TGCGCCAGCAGCCTAACAGGCCCGAATGAGCAGTTCTTC. As protein: CASSLTGPNEQFF. V gene TRBV5-1 combines with J gene TRBJ2-1; tentative D call: TRBD1 (5 bases). The germline gives CDR1 SGHRS, CDR2 YFSETQ. The V gene lost 4 bases and the J gene lost 7 bases, with 12 bases spanning the gap. The CDR3 length is 13 residues.

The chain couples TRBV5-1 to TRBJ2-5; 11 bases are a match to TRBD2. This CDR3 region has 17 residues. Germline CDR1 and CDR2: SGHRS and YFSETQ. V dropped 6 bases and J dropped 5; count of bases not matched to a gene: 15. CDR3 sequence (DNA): TGCGCCAGCACCCTAGCGGGAGGAATTGAGGGGGGTGAGACCCAGTACTTC. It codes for CASTLAGGIEGGETQYF.

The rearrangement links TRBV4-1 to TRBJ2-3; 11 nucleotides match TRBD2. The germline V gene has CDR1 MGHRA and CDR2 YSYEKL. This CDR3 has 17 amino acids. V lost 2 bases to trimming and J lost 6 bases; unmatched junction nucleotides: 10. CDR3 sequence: CASSQSITSGSSDTQYF. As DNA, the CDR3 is TGCGCCAGCAGCCAAAGCATCACTAGCGGGAGTTCGGATACGCAGTATTTT.